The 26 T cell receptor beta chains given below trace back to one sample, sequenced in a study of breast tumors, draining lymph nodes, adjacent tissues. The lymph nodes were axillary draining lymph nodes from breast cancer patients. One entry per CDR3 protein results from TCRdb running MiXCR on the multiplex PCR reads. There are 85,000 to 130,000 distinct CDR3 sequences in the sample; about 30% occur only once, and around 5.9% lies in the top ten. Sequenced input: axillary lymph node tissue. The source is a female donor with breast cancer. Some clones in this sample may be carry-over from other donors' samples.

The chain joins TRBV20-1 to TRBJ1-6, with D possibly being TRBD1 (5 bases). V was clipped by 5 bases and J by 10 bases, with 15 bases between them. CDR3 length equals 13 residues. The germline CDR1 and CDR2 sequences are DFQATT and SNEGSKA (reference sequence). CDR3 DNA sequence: TGCAGTGCTGGAGTCAGGGAGAGCTCACCCCTCCACTTT. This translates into CSAGVRESSPLHF.

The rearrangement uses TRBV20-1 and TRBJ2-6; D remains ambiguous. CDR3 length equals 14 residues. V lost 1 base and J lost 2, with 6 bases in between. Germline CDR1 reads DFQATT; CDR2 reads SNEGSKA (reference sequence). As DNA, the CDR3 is TGCAGTGCTAGAGGGGCGACTGGGGCCAACGTCCTGACTTTC. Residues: CSARGATGANVLTF.

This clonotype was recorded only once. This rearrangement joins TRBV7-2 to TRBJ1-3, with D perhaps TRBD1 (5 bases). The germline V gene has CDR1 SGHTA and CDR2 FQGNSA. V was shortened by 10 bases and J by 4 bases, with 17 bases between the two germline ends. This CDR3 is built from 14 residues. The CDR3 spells CANRKGPEGNTIYF. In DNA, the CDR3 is TGTGCCAACAGGAAGGGCCCTGAGGGAAACACCATATATTTT.

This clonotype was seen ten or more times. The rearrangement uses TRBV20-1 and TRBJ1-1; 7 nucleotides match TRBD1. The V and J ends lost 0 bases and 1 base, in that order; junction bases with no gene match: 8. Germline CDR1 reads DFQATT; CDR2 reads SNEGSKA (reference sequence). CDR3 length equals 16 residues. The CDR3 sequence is CSARDQTGQPNTEAFF. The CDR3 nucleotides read TGCAGTGCTAGAGACCAAACGGGACAGCCGAACACTGAAGCTTTCTTT.

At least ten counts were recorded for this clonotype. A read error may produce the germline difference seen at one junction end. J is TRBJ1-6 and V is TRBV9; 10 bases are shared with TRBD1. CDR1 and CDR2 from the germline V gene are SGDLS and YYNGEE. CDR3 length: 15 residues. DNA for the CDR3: TGTGCCAGCAGCGTTCGGGACAGGGGAAATTCACCCCCCCACTTT. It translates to CASSVRDRGNSPPHF.

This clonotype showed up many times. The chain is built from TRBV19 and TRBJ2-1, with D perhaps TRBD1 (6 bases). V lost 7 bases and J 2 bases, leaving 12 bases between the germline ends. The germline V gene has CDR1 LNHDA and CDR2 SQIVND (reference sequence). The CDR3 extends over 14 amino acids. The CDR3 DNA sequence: TGTGCCAGTACTCCGGACAGTGCCTACAATGAGCAGTTCTTC. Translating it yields CASTPDSAYNEQFF.

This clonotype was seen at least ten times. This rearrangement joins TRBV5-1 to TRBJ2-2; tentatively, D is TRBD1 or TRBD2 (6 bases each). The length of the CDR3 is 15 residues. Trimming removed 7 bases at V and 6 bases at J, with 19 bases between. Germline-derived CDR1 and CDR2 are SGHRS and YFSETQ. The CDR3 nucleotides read TGCGCCAGCGGAGGAGCCGGGGGCCACCCCGGGGAGCTGTTTTTT. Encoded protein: CASGGAGGHPGELFF. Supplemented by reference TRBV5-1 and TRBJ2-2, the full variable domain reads KAGVTQTPRYLIKTRGQQVTLSCSPISGHRSVSWYQQTPGQGLQFLFEYFSETQRNKGNFPGRFSGRQFSNSRSEMNVSTLELGDSALYLCASGGAGGHPGELFFGEGSRLTVL.

CDR3 nucleotide sequence: TGCAGTGCTTCAGTTCCGGGACTTGGTGCAGATACGCAGTATTTT. Protein: CSASVPGLGADTQYF. This rearrangement joins TRBV20-1 to TRBJ2-3, with TRBD2 as a possible D gene (6 bases). CDR1 and CDR2 (germline): DFQATT, SNEGSKA (reference sequence). V lost 5 bases, J lost 4 bases, and 19 bases lay in between. This CDR3 has 15 amino acids.

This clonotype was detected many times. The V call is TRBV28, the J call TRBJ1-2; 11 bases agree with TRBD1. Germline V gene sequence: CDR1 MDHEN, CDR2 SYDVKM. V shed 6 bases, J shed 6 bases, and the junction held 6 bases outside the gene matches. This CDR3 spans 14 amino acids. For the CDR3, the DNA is TGTGCCAGCAGAGGGGGACAGGGGGGAGATGGCTACACCTTC. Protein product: CASRGGQGGDGYTF.

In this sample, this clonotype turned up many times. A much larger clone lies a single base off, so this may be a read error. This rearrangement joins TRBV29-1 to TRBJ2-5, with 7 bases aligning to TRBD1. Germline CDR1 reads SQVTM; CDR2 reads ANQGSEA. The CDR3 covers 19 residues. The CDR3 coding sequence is TGCAGCGTTGATGTTTGGGGGTCAGGGGGTGCGATAAGCCAAGAGACCCAGCACTTC. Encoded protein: CSVDVWGSGGAISQETQHF.

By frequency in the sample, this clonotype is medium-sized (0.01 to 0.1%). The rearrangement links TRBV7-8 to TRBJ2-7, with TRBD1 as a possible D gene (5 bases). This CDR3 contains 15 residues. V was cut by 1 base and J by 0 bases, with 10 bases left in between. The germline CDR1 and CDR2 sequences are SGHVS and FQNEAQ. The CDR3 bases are TGTGCCAGCAGCTTAGTGCAGGGCCCCTCCTACGAGCAGTACTTC. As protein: CASSLVQGPSYEQYF. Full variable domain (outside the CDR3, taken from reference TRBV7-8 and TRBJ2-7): GAGVSQSPRYKVAKRGQDVALRCDPISGHVSLFWYQQALGQGPEFLTYFQNEAQLDKSGLPSDRFFAERPEGSVSTLKIQRTQQEDSAVYLCASSLVQGPSYEQYFGPGTRLTVT.

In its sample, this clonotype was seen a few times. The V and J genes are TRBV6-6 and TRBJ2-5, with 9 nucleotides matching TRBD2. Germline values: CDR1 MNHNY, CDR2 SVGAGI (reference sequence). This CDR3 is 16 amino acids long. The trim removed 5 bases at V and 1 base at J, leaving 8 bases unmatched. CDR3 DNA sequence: TGTGCCAGCAGTCCAATTAGCGGGGGCACCCAAGAGACCCAGTACTTC. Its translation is CASSPISGGTQETQYF.

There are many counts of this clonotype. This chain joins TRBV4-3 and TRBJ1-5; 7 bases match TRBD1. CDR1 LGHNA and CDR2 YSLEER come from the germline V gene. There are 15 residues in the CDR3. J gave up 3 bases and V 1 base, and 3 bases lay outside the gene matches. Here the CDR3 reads CASSQGTGDNQPQHF. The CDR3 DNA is TGCGCCAGCAGCCAAGGTACAGGGGACAATCAGCCCCAGCATTTT.

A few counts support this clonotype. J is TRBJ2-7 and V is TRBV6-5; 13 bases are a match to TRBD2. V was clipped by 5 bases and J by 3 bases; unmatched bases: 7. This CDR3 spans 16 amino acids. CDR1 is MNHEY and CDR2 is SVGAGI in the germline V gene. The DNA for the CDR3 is TGTGCCAGCAGTCCCGGGACTAGCGGGACCCGCTACGAGCAGTACTTC. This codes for CASSPGTSGTRYEQYF.

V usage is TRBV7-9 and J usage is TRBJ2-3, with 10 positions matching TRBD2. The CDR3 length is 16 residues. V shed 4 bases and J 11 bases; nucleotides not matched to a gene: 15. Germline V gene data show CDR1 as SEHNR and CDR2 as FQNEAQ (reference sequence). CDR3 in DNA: TGTGCCAGCAGCTCGGTAGCGGGGGGTACTTACAATGAGCAGTATTTT. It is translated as CASSSVAGGTYNEQYF.

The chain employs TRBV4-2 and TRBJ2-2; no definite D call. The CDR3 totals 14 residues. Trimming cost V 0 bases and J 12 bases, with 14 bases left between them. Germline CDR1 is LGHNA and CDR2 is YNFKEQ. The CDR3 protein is CASSQEAATGKLFF. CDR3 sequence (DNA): TGTGCCAGCAGCCAAGAGGCAGCCACTGGGAAGCTGTTTTTT.

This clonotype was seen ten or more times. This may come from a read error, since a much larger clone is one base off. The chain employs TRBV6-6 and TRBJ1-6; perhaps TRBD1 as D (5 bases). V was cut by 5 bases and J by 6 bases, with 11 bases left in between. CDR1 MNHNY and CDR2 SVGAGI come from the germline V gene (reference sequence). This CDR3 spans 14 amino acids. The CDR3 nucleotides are TGTGCCAGCAGTCCCGGGACCTTTAATTCACCCCTCCACTTT. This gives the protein CASSPGTFNSPLHF.

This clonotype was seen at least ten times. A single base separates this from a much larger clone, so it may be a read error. In DNA form, the CDR3 reads TGCAGTGCCCCACGGGAGCAGCGGACCCCGTACTTC. It yields the protein CSAPREQRTPYF. The chain is built from TRBV20-1 and TRBJ2-5, with a possible D match to TRBD2 (6 bases). CDR3 length: 12 residues. The germline V gene has CDR1 DFQATT and CDR2 SNEGSKA (reference sequence).

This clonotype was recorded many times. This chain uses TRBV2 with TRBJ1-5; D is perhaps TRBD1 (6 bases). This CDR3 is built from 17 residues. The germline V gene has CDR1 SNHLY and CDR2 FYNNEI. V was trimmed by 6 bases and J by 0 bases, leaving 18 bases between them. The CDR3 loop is CASSLGHLVLSNQPQHF. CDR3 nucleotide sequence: TGTGCCAGCAGCCTGGGACACCTTGTTCTTAGCAATCAGCCCCAGCATTTT.

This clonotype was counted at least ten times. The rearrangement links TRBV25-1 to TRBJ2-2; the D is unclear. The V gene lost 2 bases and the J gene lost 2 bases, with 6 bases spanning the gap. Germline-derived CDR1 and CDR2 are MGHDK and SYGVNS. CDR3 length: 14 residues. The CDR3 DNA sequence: TGTGCCAGCAGTGAAAGCCTTAACACCGGGGAGCTGTTTTTT. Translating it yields CASSESLNTGELFF.

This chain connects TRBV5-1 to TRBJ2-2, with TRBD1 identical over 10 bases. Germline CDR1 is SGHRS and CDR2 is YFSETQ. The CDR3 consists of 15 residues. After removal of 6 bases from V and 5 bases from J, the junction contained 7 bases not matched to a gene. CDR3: CASKLRQGATGELFF. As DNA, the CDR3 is TGCGCCAGCAAACTACGACAGGGGGCAACCGGGGAGCTGTTTTTT. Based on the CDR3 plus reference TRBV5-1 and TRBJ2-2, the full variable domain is KAGVTQTPRYLIKTRGQQVTLSCSPISGHRSVSWYQQTPGQGLQFLFEYFSETQRNKGNFPGRFSGRQFSNSRSEMNVSTLELGDSALYLCASKLRQGATGELFFGEGSRLTVL.

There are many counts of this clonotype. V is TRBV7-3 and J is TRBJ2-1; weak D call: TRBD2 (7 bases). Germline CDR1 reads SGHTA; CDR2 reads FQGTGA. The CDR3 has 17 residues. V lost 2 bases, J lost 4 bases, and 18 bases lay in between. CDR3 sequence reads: CASSLGGGGLTYNEQFF. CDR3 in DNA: TGTGCCAGCAGCTTAGGGGGCGGGGGCCTCACATACAATGAGCAGTTCTTC.

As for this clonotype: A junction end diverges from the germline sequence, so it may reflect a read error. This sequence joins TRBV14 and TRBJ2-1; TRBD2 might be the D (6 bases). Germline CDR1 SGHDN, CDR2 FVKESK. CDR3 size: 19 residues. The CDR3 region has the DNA TGTGCCAGCAGCCAAGATAGGGACTGGCGGGGAATCTCCTACAATGAGCAGTCCTTC. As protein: CASSQDRDWRGISYNEQSF.

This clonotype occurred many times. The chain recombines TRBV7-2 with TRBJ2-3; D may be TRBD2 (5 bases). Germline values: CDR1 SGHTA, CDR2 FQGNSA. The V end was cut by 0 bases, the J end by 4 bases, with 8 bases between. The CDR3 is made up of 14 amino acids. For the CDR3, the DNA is TGTGCCAGCAGCTTAGCGAAGGAGGCAGATACGCAGTATTTT. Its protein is CASSLAKEADTQYF.

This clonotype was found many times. The CDR3: CATSEPTFNYGYTF. For the CDR3, the DNA is TGTGCCACCAGTGAGCCGACCTTTAACTATGGCTACACCTTC. V gene TRBV24-1 combines with J gene TRBJ1-2; D not resolved. Trimming removed 4 bases from V and 1 base from J, with 9 bases in between. The V gene's germline CDR1 is KGHDR and CDR2 SFDVKD. The CDR3 loop spans 14 amino acids.

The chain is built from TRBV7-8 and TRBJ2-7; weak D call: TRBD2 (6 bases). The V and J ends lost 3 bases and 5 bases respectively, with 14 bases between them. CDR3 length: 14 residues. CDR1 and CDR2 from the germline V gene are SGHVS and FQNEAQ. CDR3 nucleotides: TGTGCCAGCAGCTTTTCGGGGGTCCGTAACGAGCAGTACGTC. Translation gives CASSFSGVRNEQYV.